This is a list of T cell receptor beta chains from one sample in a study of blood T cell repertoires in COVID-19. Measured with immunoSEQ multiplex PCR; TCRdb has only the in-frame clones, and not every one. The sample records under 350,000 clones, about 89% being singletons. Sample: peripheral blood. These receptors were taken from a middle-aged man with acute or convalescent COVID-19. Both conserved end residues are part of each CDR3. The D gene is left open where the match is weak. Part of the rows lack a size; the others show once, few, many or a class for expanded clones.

CASSADIISGNTIYF TGTGCCAGCAGTGCGGACATCATCTCTGGAAACACCATATATTTT TRBV2 NA TRBJ1-3 NA
CASRGQGRQPQHF TGTGCCAGCAGGGGACAGGGACGTCAGCCCCAGCATTTT TRBV6-4 NA TRBJ1-5 TRBD1
CASRGGKNYGYTF TGTGCCAGCAGAGGGGGTAAAAACTATGGCTACACCTTC TRBV27 NA TRBJ1-2 NA
CASSELGHTNYGYTF TGTGCCAGCAGTGAACTGGGACATACTAACTATGGCTACACCTTC TRBV6-1 NA TRBJ1-2 NA
CASSRDSSYNSPLHF TGTGCCAGCAGCCGGGACAGCTCCTATAATTCACCCCTCCACTTT TRBV6-5 NA TRBJ1-6 TRBD1
CASSSVPDSYNSPLHF TGCGCCAGCTCATCGGTCCCTGACTCCTATAATTCACCCCTCCACTTT TRBV5-1 NA TRBJ1-6 NA
CASSPRGDYRDTQYF TGTGCCAGCAGCCCCCGGGGGGATTACCGAGATACGCAGTATTTT TRBV3-1/TRBV3-2 NA TRBJ2-3 TRBD2
CASSQGIQRGLSVSSTDTQYF TGTGCCAGCAGCCAAGGGATCCAGCGGGGGCTTTCCGTTTCTAGCACAGATACGCAGTATTTT TRBV4-2 NA TRBJ2-3 TRBD2
CASSFQGAYGYTF TGTGCCAGCAGCTTCCAGGGGGCCTATGGCTACACCTTC TRBV7-8 NA TRBJ1-2 TRBD1
CSAGQGNEQFF TGCAGCGCCGGACAGGGGAATGAGCAGTTCTTC TRBV29-1 NA TRBJ2-1 TRBD1
CASSATGTSGNTIYF TGTGCCAGCAGCGCGACAGGGACCTCTGGAAACACCATATATTTT TRBV9 NA TRBJ1-3 TRBD1
CAWSHTGGPGYF TGTGCCTGGAGTCATACAGGGGGCCCTGGGTACTTC TRBV30 NA TRBJ2-7 TRBD1
CASSLRTGPNQPQHF TGTGCCAGCAGTTTACGGACAGGGCCCAATCAGCCCCAGCATTTT TRBV27 few TRBJ1-5 TRBD1
CASSSRPSGYTF TGTGCCAGCAGTTCCAGACCCTCCGGGTACACCTTC TRBV6-6 NA TRBJ1-2 NA
CASSLSGYNGNSPLHF TGTGCCAGCAGTTTATCCGGGTACAACGGGAATTCACCCCTCCACTTT TRBV6-5 NA TRBJ1-6 NA
CASSSRSGTGGRNTEAFF TGTGCCAGCAGTTCTAGATCCGGGACAGGGGGTCGGAACACTGAAGCTTTCTTT TRBV5-8 NA TRBJ1-1 TRBD1
CASREDSHTEAFF TGCGCCAGCAGGGAAGACAGCCACACTGAAGCTTTCTTT TRBV10-1 once TRBJ1-1 NA
CASSQGYRGSEKLFF TGTGCCAGCAGCCAAGGATACAGGGGAAGTGAAAAACTGTTTTTT TRBV3-1/TRBV3-2 NA TRBJ1-4 TRBD1
CASSSPGTTQPQHF TGTGCCAGCAGCTCCCCCGGGACAACTCAGCCCCAGCATTTT TRBV7-2 NA TRBJ1-5 NA
CASSVGGGAANTQYF TGTGCCAGCAGTGTGGGCGGGGGGGCCGCCAATACGCAGTATTTT TRBV2 NA TRBJ2-3 TRBD2
CASSESVRVGGGANNEQFF TGTGCCAGCAGTGAAAGTGTGAGAGTAGGCGGGGGGGCGAACAATGAGCAGTTCTTC TRBV6-1 NA TRBJ2-1 TRBD2
CASSQNFGNTIYF TGTGCCAGCAGCCAAAACTTTGGAAACACCATATATTTT TRBV7-3 few TRBJ1-3 NA
CASINRGRSYNEQFF TGTGCCAGCATCAACAGGGGGCGATCCTACAATGAGCAGTTCTTC TRBV6-5 NA TRBJ2-1 TRBD1
CASSRHPVWAEAFF TGTGCCAGCAGCCGACACCCGGTTTGGGCTGAAGCTTTCTTT TRBV14 NA TRBJ1-1 NA